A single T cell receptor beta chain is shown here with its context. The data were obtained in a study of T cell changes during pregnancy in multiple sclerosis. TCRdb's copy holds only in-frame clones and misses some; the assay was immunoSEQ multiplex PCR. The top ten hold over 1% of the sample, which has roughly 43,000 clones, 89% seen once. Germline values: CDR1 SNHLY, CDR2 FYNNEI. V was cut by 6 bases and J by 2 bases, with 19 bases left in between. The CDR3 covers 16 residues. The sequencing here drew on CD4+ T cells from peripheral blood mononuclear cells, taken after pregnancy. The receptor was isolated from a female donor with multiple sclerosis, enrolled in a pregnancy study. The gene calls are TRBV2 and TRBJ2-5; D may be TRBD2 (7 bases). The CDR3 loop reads CASRPKGGGIQETQYF. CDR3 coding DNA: TGTGCCAGCAGACCAAAGGGGGGGGGTATACAAGAGACCCAGTACTTC.